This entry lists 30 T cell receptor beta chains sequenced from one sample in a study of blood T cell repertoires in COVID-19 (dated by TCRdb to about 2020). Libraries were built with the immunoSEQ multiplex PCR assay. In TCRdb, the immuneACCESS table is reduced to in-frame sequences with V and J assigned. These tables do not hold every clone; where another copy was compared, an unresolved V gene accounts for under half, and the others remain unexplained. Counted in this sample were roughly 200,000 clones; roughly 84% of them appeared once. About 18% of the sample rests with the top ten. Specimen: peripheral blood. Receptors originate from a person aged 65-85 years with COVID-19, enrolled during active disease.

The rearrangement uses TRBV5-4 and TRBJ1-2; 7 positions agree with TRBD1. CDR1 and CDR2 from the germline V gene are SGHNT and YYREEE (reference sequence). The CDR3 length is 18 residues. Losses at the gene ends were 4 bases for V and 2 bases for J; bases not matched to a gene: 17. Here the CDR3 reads CASSKQAITTGKNYGYTF. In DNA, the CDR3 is TGTGCCAGCAGCAAGCAAGCCATTACGACAGGGAAGAACTATGGCTACACCTTC.

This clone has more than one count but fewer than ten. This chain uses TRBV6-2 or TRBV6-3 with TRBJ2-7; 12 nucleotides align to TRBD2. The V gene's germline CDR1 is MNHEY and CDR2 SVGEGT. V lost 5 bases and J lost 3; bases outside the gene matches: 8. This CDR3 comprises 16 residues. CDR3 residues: CASSPGTSGRNYEQYF. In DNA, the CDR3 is TGTGCCAGCAGTCCCGGGACTAGCGGGCGGAACTACGAGCAGTACTTC.

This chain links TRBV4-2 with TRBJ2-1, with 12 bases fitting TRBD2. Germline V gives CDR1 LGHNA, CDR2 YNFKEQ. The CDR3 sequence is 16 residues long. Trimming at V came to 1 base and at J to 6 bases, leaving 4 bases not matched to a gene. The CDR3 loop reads CASSQAATSGSNEQFF. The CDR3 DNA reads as TGTGCCAGCAGCCAAGCAGCGACTAGCGGGAGCAATGAGCAGTTCTTC.

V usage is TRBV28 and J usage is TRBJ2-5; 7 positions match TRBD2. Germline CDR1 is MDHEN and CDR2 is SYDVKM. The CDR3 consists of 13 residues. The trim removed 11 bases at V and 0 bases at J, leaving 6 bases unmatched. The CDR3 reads CACGGSYQETQYF. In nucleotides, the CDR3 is TGTGCCTGTGGCGGGAGCTACCAAGAGACCCAGTACTTC.

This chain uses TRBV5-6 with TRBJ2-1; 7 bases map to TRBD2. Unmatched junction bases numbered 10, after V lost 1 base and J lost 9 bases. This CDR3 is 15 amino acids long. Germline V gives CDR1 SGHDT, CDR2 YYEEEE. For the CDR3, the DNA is TGTGCCAGCAGCTTGCCACTAGCGCTAGGTGGTGAGCAGTTCTTC. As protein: CASSLPLALGGEQFF.

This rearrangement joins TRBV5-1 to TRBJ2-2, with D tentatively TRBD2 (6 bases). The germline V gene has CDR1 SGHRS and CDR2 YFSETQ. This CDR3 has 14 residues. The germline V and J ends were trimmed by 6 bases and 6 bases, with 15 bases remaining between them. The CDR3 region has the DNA TGCGCCAGCAACCCGGCGGGGTTCTCCGGGGAGCTGTTTTTT. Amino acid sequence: CASNPAGFSGELFF.

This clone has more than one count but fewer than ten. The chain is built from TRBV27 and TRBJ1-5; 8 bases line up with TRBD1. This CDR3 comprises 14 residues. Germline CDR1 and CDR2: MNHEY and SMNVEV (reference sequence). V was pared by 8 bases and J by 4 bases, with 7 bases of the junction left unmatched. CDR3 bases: TGTGCCAGCGCCCGGACAGGGAAAAATCAGCCCCAGCATTTT. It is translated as CASARTGKNQPQHF.

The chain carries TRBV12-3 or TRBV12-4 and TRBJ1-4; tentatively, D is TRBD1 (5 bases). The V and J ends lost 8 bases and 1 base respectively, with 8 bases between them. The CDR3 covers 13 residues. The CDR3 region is CASQGLTNEKLFF. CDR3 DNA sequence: TGTGCCAGCCAGGGTTTAACTAATGAAAAACTGTTTTTT.

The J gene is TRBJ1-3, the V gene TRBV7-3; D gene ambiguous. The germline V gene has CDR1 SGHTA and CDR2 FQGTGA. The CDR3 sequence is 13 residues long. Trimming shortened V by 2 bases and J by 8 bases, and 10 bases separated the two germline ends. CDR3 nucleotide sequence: TGTGCCAGCAGCTTAGGCCCCGGGGACACCATATATTTT. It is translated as CASSLGPGDTIYF.

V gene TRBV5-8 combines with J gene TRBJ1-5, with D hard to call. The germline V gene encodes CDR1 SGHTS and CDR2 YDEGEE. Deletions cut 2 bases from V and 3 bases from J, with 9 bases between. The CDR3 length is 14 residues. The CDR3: CASSFQAYNQPQHF. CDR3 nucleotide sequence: TGTGCCAGCAGCTTCCAGGCATACAATCAGCCCCAGCATTTT.

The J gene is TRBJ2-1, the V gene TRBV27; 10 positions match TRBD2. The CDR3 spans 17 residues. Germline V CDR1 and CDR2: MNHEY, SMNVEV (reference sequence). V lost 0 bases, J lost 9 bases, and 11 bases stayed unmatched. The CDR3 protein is CASSLSAWSGRAGEQFF. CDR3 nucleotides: TGTGCCAGCAGTTTATCTGCCTGGAGCGGGAGGGCCGGTGAGCAGTTCTTC.

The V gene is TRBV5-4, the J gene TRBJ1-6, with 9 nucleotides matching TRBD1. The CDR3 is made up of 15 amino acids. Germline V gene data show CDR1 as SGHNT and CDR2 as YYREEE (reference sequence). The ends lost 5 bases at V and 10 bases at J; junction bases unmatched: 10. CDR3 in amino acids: CASRYGQGSRSPLHF. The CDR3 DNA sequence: TGTGCCAGCAGATATGGACAGGGGAGTAGATCACCCCTCCACTTT.

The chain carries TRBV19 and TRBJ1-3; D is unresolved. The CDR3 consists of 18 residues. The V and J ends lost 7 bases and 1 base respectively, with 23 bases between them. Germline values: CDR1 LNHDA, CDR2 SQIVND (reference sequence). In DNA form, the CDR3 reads TGTGCCAGTACTTTTGGTTTGCGGGCAACCCCTTCTGGAAACACCATATATTTT. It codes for CASTFGLRATPSGNTIYF.

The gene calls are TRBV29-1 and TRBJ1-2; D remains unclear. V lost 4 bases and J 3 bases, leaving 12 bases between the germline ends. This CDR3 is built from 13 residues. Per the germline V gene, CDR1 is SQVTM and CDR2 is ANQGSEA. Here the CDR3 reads CSVGTGSDYGYTF. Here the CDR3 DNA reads TGCAGCGTTGGAACGGGGTCGGACTATGGCTACACCTTC.

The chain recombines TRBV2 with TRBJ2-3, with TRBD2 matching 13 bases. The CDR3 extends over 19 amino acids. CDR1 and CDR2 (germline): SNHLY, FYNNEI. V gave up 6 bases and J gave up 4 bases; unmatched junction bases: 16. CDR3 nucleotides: TGTGCCAGCAGGACCTTACTAGCGGGAGGGCCGAGTGCGGCAGATACGCAGTATTTT. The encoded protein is CASRTLLAGGPSAADTQYF.

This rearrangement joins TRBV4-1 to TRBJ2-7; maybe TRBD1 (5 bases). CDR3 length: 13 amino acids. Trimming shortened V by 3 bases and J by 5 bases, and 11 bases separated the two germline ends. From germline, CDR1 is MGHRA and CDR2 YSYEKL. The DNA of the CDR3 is TGCGCCAGCAGCCAGGGGCCCGCCAACGAGCAGTACTTC. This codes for CASSQGPANEQYF.

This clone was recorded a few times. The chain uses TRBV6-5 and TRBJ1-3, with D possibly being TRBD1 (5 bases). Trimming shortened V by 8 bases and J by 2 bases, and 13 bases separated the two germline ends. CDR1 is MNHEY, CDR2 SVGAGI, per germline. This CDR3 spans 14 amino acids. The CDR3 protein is CASCPTVAGNTIYF. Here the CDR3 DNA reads TGTGCCAGCTGTCCGACAGTGGCTGGAAACACCATATATTTT.

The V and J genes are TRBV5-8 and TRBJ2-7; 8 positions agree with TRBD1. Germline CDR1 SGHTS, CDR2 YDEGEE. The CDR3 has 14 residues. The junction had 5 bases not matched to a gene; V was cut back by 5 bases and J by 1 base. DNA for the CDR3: TGTGCCAGCAGTTCTGGACAGGGTTCCTACGAGCAGTACTTC. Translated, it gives CASSSGQGSYEQYF. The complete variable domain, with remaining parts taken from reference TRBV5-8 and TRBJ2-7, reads EAGVTQSPTHLIKTRGQQATLRCSPISGHTSVYWYQQALGLGLQFLLWYDEGEERNRGNFPPRFSGRQFPNYSSELNVNALELEDSALYLCASSSGQGSYEQYFGPGTRLTVT.

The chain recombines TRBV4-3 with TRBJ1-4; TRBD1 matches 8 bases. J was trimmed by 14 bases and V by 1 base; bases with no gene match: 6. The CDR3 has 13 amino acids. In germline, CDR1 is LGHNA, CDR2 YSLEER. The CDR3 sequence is CASSQGLQGGLFF. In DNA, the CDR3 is TGCGCCAGCAGCCAAGGGCTACAGGGGGGTCTGTTTTTT.

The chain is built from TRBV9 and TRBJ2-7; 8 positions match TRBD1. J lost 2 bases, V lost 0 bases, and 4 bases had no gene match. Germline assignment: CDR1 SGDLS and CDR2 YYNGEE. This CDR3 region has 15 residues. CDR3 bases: TGTGCCAGCAGCGTAGGGACAGGGTCGACCTACGAGCAGTACTTC. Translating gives CASSVGTGSTYEQYF.

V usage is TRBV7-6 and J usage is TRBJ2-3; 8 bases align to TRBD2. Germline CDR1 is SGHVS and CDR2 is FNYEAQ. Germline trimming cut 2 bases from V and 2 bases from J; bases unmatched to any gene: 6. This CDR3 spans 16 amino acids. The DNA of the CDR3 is TGTGCCAGCAGCTTAAGTCTAGCGGGTAACACAGATACGCAGTATTTT. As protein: CASSLSLAGNTDTQYF. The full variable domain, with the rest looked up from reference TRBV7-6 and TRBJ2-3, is GAGVSQSPRYKVTKRGQDVALRCDPISGHVSLYWYRQALGQGPEFLTYFNYEAQQDKSGLPNDRFSAERPEGSISTLTIQRTEQRDSAMYRCASSLSLAGNTDTQYFGPGTRLTVL.

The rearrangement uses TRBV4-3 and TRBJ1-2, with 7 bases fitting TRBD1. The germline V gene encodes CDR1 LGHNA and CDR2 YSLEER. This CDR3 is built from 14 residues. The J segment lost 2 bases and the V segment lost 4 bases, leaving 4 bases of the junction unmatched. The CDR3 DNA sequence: TGCGCCAGCAGCCCTTGGACAGGAAACTATGGCTACACCTTC. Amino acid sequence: CASSPWTGNYGYTF.

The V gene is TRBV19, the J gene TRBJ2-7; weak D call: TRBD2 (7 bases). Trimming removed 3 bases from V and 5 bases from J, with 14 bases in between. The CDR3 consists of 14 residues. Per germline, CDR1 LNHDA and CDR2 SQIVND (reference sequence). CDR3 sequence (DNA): TGTGCCAGTAGTATCCGGGGGGCGGCTAACGAGCAGTACTTC. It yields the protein CASSIRGAANEQYF.

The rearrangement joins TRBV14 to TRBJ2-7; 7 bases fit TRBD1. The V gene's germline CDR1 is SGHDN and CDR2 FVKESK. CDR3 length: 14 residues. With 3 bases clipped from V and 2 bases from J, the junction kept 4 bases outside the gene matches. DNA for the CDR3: TGTGCCAGCAGCCAGTTTCAGGGGGCCTACGAGCAGTACTTC. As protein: CASSQFQGAYEQYF.

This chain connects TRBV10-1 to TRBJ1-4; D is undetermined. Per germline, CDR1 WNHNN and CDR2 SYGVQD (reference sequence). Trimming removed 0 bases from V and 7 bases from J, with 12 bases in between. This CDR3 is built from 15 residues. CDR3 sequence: CASSESSARVEKLFF. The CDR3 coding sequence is TGCGCCAGCAGTGAGTCGTCAGCTCGGGTTGAAAAACTGTTTTTT.

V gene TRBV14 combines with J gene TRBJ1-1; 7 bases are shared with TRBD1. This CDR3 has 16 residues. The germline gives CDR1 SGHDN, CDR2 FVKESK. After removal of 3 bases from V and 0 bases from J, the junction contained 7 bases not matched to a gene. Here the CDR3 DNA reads TGTGCCAGCAGCCAGATACAGGGGATCCTGAACACTGAAGCTTTCTTT. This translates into CASSQIQGILNTEAFF.

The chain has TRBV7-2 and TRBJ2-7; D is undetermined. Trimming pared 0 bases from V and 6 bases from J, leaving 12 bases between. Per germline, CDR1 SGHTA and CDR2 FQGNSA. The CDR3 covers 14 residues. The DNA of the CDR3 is TGTGCCAGCAGCTTAGCTTTAGTCGGGTCCGAGCAGTACTTC. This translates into CASSLALVGSEQYF.

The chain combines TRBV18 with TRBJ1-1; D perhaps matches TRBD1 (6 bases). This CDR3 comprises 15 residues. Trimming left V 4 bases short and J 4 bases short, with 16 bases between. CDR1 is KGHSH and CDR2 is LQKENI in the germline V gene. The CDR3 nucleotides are TGTGCCAGCTCACTCGTCAGGGGTCGAGGCACTGAAGCTTTCTTT. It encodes CASSLVRGRGTEAFF.

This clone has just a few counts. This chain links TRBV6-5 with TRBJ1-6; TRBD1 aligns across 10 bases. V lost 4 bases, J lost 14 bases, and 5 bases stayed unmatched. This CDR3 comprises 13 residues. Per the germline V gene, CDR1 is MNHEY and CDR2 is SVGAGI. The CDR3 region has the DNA TGTGCCAGCAGTTCGGGACAGGGGTCAGCCCTCCACTTT. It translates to CASSSGQGSALHF.

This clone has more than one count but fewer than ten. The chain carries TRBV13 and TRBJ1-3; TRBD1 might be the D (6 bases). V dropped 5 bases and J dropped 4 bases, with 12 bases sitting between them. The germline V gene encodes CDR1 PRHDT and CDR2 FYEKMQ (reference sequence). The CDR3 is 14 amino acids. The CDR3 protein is CASSTSTGGNTIYF. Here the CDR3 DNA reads TGTGCCAGCAGCACAAGCACAGGGGGAAACACCATATATTTT.